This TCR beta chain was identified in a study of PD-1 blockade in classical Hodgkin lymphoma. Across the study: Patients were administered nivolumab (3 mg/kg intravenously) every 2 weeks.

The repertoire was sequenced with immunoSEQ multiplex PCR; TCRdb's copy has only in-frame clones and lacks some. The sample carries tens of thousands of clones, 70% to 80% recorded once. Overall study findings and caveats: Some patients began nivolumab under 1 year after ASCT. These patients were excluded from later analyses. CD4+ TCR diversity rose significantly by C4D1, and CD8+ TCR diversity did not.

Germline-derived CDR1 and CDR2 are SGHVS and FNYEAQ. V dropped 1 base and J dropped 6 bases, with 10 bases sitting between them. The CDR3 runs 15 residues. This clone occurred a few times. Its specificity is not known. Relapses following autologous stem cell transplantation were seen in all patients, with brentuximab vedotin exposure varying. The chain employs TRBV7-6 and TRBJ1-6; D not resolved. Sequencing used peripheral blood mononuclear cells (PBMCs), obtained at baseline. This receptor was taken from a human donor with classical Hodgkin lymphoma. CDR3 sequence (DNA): TGTGCCAGCAGCTTAGATCCAGAAGCTAATTCACCCCTCCACTTT. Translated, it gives CASSLDPEANSPLHF.